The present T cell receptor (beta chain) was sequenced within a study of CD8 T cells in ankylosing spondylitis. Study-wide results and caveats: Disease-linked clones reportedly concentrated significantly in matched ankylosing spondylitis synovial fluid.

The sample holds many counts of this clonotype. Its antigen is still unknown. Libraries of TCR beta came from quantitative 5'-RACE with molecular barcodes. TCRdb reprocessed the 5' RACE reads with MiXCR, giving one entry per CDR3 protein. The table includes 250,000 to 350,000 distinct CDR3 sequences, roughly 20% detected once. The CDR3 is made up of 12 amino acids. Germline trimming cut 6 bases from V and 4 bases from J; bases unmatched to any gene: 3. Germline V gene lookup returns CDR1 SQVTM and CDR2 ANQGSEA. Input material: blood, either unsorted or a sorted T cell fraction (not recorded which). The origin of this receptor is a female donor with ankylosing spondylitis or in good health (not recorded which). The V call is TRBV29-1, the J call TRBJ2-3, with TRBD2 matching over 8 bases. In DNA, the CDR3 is TGCAGCGTAGGAGCGGGAGCAGATACGCAGTATTTT. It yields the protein CSVGAGADTQYF.